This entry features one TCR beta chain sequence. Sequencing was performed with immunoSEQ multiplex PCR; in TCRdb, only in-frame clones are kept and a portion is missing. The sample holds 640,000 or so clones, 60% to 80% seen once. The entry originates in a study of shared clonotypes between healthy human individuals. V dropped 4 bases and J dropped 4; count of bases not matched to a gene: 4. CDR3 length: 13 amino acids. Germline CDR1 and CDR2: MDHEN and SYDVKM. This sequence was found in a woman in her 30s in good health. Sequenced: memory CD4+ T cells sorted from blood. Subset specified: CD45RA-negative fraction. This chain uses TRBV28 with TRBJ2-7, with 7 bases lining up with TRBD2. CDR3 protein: CASSSGGRYEQYF. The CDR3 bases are TGTGCCAGCAGTTCAGGCGGGAGATACGAGCAGTACTTC. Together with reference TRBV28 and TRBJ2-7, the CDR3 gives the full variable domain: DVKVTQSSRYLVKRTGEKVFLECVQDMDHENMFWYRQDPGLGLRLIYFSYDVKMKEKGDIPEGYSVSREKKERFSLILESASTNQTSMYLCASSSGGRYEQYFGPGTRLTVT.